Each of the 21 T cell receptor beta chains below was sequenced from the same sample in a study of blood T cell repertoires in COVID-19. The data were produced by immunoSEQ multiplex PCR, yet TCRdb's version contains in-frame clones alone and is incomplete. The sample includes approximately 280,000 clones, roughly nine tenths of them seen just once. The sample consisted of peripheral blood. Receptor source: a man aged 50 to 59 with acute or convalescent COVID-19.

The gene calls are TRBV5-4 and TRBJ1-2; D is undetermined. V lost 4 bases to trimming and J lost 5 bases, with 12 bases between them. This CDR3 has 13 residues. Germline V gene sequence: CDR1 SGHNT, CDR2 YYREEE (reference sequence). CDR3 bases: TGTGCCAGCAGCCATCCAACAGAGTATGGCTACACCTTC. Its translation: CASSHPTEYGYTF.

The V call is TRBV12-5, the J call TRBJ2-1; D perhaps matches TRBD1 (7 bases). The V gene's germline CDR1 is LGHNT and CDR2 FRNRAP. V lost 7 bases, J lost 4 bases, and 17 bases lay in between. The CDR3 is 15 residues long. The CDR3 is CASVYQGGLYNEQFF. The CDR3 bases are TGTGCTAGTGTTTACCAGGGGGGCCTTTACAATGAGCAGTTCTTC. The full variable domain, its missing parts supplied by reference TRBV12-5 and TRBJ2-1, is DARVTQTPRHKVTEMGQEVTMRCQPILGHNTVFWYRQTMMQGLELLAYFRNRAPLDDSGMPKDRFSAEMPDATLATLKIQPSEPRDSAVYFCASVYQGGLYNEQFFGPGTRLTVL.

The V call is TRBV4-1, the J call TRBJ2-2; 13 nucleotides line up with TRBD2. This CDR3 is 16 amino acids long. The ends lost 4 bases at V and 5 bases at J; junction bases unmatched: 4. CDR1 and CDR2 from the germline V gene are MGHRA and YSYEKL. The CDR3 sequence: CASSLWTSGGTGELFF. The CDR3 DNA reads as TGCGCCAGCAGCCTTTGGACTAGCGGGGGAACCGGGGAGCTGTTTTTT.

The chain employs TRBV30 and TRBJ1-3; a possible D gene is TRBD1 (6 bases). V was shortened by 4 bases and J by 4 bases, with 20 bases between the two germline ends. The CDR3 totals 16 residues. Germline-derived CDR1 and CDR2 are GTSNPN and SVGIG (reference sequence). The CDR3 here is CAWTGGGRAVGNTIYF. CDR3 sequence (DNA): TGTGCCTGGACCGGCGGGGGCAGGGCCGTAGGAAACACCATATATTTT.

The CDR3 region has the DNA TGTGCCAGCAGTGGTACAGGGGCTCCTGGCTACACCTTC. Its protein product is CASSGTGAPGYTF. The gene calls are TRBV25-1 and TRBJ1-2; 7 nucleotides align to TRBD1. The CDR3 length is 13 residues. The germline V gene has CDR1 MGHDK and CDR2 SYGVNS. Unmatched junction bases numbered 6, after V lost 4 bases and J lost 7 bases.

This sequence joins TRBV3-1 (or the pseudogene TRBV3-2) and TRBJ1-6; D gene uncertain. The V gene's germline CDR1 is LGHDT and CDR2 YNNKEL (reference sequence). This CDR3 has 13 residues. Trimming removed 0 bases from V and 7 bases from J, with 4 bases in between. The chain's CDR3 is CASSQDPNSPLHF. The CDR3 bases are TGTGCCAGCAGCCAAGACCCGAATTCACCCCTCCACTTT.

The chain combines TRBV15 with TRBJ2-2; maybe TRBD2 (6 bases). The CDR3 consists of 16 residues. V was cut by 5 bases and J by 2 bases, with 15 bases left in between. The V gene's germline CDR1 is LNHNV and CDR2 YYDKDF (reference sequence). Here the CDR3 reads CATSPRRGLNTGELFF. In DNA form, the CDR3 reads TGTGCCACCAGCCCCAGGCGGGGACTCAACACCGGGGAGCTGTTTTTT. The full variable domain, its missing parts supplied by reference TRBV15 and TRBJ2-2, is DAMVIQNPRYQVTQFGKPVTLSCSQTLNHNVMYWYQQKSSQAPKLLFHYYDKDFNNEADTPDNFQSRRPNTSFCFLDIRSPGLGDTAMYLCATSPRRGLNTGELFFGEGSRLTVL.

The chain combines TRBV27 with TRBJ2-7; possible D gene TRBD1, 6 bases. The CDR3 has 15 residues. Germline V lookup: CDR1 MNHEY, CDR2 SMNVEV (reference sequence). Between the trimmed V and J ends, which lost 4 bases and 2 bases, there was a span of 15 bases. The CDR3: CASSSAGTTTYEQYF. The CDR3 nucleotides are TGTGCCAGCAGTTCCGCCGGGACAACGACCTACGAGCAGTACTTC.

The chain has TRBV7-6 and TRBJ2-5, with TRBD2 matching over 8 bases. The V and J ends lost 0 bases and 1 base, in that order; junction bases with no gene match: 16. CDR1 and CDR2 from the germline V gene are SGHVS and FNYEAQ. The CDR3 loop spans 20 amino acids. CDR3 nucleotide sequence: TGTGCCAGCAGCTTAGCGCGAGAGCGGGGGACCGGACAATTCCAAGAGACCCAGTACTTC. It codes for CASSLARERGTGQFQETQYF.

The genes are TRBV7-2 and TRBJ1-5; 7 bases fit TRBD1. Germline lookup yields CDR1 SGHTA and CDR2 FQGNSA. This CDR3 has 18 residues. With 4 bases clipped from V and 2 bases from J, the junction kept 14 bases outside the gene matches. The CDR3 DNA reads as TGTGCCAGCAGCTCCGATCGGGACAGATTAAGCGGCAATCAGCCCCAGCATTTT. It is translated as CASSSDRDRLSGNQPQHF.

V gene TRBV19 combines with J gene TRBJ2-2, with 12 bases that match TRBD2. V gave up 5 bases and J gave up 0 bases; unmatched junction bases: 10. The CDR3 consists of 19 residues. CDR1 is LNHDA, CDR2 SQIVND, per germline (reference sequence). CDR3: CASSAGTSGSITNTGELFF. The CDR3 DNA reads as TGTGCCAGTAGTGCTGGGACTAGCGGGTCAATAACGAACACCGGGGAGCTGTTTTTT.

The DNA of the CDR3 is TGTGCCAGCAGCGTAGTAGCGGGGGGGGAAGATACGCAGTATTTT. Protein: CASSVVAGGEDTQYF. The chain joins TRBV9 to TRBJ2-3; 11 bases align to TRBD2. This CDR3 comprises 15 residues. Losses at the gene ends were 0 bases for V and 5 bases for J; bases not matched to a gene: 2. Looked up from germline, CDR1 is SGDLS and CDR2 is YYNGEE.

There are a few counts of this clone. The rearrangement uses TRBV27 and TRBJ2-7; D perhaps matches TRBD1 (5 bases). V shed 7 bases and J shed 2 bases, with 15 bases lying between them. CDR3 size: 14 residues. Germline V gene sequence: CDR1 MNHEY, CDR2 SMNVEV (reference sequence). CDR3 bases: TGTGCCAGCAAGGGGTTGCAGGGCCCCTACGAGCAGTACTTC. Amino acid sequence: CASKGLQGPYEQYF.

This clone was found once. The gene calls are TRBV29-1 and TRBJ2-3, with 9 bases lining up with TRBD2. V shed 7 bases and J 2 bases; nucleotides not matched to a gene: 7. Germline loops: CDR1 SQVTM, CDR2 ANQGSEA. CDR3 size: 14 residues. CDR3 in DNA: TGCAGCGCTGCCCCTAGCGGGACCACAGATACGCAGTATTTT. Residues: CSAAPSGTTDTQYF.

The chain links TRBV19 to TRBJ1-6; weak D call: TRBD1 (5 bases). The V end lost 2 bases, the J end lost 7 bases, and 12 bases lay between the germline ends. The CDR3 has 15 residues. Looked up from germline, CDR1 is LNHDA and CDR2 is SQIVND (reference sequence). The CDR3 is CASSIPDSTNSPLHF. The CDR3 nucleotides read TGTGCCAGTAGTATACCCGACAGCACAAATTCACCCCTCCACTTT. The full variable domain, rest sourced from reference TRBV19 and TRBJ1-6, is DGGITQSPKYLFRKEGQNVTLSCEQNLNHDAMYWYRQDPGQGLRLIYYSQIVNDFQKGDIAEGYSVSREKKESFPLTVTSAQKNPTAFYLCASSIPDSTNSPLHFGNGTRLTVT.

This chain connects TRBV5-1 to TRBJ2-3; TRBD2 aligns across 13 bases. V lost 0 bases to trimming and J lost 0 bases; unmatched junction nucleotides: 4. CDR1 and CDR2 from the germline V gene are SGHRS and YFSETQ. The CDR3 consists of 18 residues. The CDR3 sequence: CASSLELAGGISTDTQYF. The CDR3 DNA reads TGCGCCAGCAGCTTGGAACTAGCGGGGGGGATTAGCACAGATACGCAGTATTTT.

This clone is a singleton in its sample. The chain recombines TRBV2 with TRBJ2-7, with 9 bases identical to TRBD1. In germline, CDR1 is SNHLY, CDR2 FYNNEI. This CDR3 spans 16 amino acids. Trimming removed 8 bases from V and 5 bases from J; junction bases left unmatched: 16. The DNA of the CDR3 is TGTGCCAGCGCCCTAAGGGGATTACAGGGGGCCAACGAGCAGTACTTC. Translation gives CASALRGLQGANEQYF. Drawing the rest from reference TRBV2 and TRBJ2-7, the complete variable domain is EPEVTQTPSHQVTQMGQEVILRCVPISNHLYFYWYRQILGQKVEFLVSFYNNEISEKSEIFDDQFSVERPDGSNFTLKIRSTKLEDSAMYFCASALRGLQGANEQYFGPGTRLTVT.

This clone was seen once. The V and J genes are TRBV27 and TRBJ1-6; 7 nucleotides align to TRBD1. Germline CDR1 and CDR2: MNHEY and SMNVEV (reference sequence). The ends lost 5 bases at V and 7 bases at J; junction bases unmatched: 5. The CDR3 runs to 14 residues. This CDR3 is CASSPRGGNSPLHF. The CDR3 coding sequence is TGTGCCAGCAGTCCCCGAGGGGGCAATTCACCCCTCCACTTT.

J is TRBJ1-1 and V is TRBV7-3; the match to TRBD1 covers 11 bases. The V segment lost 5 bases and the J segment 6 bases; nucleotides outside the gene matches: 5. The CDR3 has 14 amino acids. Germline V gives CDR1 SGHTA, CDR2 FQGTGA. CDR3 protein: CASSPGTGGAEAFF. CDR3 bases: TGTGCCAGCAGCCCCGGGACAGGGGGAGCTGAAGCTTTCTTT. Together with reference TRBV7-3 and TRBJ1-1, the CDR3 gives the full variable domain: GAGVSQTPSNKVTEKGKYVELRCDPISGHTALYWYRQSLGQGPEFLIYFQGTGAADDSGLPNDRFFAVRPEGSVSTLKIQRTERGDSAVYLCASSPGTGGAEAFFGQGTRLTVV.

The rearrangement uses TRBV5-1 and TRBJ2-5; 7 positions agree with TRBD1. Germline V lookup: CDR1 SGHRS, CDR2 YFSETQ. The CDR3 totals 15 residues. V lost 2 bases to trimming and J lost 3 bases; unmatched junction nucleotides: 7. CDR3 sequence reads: CASSFTGTVEETQYF. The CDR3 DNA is TGCGCCAGCAGCTTTACCGGGACAGTCGAAGAGACCCAGTACTTC.

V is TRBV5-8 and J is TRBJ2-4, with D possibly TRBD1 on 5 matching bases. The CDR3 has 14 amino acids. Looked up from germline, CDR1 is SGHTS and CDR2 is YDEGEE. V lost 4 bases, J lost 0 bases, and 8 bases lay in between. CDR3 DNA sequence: TGTGCCAGCAGCGCAGGGATAGCCAAAAACATTCAGTACTTC. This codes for CASSAGIAKNIQYF.